Included here is one T cell receptor beta chain sequence, with context. The entry originates in a study of T cells in Graves' hyperthyroidism and ophthalmopathy. TCR beta CDR3 regions were amplified from RNA transcripts. The TCR CDR3 was amplified in a first-round RT-PCR using the HTBI primer set. MiXCR was run by TCRdb on the multiplex PCR reads, yielding one entry per CDR3 protein. This table holds about 250,000 distinct CDR3 sequences, roughly 20% found once. CDR3 length: 14 amino acids. V gave up 0 bases and J gave up 0 bases, with 6 bases separating them. The germline CDR1 and CDR2 sequences are MNHNY and SVGAGI (reference sequence).

Sequenced sample: blood. This clonotype was sampled from a man under 40 with Graves' ophthalmopathy. The chain links TRBV6-6 to TRBJ2-7; D may be TRBD1 or TRBD2 (5 bases each). In DNA, the CDR3 is TGTGCCAGCAGTTACTCGGGGGACTCCTACGAGCAGTACTTC. It specifies CASSYSGDSYEQYF.